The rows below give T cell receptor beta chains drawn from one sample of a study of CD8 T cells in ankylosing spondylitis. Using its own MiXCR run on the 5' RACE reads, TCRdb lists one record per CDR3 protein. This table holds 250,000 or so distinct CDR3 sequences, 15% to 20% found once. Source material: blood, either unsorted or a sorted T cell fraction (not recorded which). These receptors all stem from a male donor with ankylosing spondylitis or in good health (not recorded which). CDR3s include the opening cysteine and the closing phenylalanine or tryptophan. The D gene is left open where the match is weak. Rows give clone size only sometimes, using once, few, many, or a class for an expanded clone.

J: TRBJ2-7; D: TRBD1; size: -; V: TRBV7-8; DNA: TGTGCCAGCAGCTTCGCCGGGACAGGGGACTACGAGCAGTACTTC; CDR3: CASSFAGTGDYEQYF
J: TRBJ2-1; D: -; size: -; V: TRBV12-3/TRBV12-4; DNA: TGTGCCAGCAGTCCCATGGAGGGGCCTTACAATGAGCAGTTCTTC; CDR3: CASSPMEGPYNEQFF
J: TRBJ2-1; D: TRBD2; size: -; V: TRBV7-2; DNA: TGTGCCAGCAGCCCAGACGGGACTAGCGGGAATGAGCAGTTCTTC; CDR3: CASSPDGTSGNEQFF
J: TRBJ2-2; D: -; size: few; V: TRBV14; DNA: TGTGCCAGCAGCCAACAGGGAACCGGGGAGCTGTTTTTT; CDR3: CASSQQGTGELFF
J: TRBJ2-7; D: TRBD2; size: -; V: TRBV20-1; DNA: TGCAGTGCTAGATCCACGGGAGGCTACGAGCAGTACTTC; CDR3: CSARSTGGYEQYF
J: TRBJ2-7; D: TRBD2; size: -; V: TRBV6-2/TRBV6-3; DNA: TGTGCCAGCAGGCACGGGACTAGCGGGAGTGAAGCCTCCTACGAGCAGTACTTC; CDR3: CASRHGTSGSEASYEQYF
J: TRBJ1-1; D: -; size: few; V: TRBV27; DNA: TGTGCCAGCAGCCCAGCCAGTGGCCCGATGAACACTGAAGCTTTCTTT; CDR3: CASSPASGPMNTEAFF
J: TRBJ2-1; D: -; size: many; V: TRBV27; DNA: TGTGCCAGCAGTTTATACCCCTACAATGAGCAGTTCTTC; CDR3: CASSLYPYNEQFF
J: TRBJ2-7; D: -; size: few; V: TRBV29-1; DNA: TGCAGCGTTGAAGCTGGGGGGTCCTACGAGCAGTACTTC; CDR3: CSVEAGGSYEQYF
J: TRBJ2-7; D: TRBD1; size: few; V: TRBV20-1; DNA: TGCAGTGCTAGAGAGCAGGGGGCAACCTACGAGCAGTACTTC; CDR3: CSAREQGATYEQYF
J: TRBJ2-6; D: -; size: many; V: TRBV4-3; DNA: TGCGCCAGCAGCGAAACGCCCTTTGGGGCCAACGTCCTGACTTTC; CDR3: CASSETPFGANVLTF
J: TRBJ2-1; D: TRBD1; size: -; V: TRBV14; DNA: TGTGCCAGCAGCCAAACAGGGGTCTGGTCCTACAATGAGCAGTTCTTC; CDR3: CASSQTGVWSYNEQFF
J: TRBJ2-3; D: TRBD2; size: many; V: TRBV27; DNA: TGTGCCAGCAGTTCCGGACTAGCGGACACAGATACGCAGTATTTT; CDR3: CASSSGLADTDTQYF
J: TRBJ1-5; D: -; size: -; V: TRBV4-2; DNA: TGTGCCAGCAGCCGGATGGGGGCTGGCAGCAATCAGCCCCAGCATTTT; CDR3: CASSRMGAGSNQPQHF
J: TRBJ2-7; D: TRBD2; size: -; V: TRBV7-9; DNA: TGTGCCAGCAGCTTGGTGTCGACTAGCCATGAGCAGTACTTC; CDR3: CASSLVSTSHEQYF
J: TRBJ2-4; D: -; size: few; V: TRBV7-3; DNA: TGTGCCAGCAGCTTAATAGGGCCCCCCAAAAACATTCAGTACTTC; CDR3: CASSLIGPPKNIQYF
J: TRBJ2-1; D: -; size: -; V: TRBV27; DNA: TGTGCCAGCGCCCCGGGCCCATGGGGCGATGAGCAGTTCTTC; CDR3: CASAPGPWGDEQFF